Below, 13 T cell receptor beta chains from the same sample are listed, as sequenced in a study of OX40 agonist ivuxolimab in advanced cancers. Libraries were prepared by immunoSEQ multiplex PCR; TCRdb keeps only in-frame clonotypes and omits some of them. Of over 100,000 clones in the sample, 80% to 90% were seen once. The specimen was CD4+ or CD8+ T cells sorted from blood, collected in a trial of the OX40 agonist ivuxolimab. Receptors originate from an adult with an advanced solid tumor such as melanoma, head and neck, liver or kidney cancer.

The DNA for the CDR3 is TGCGCCAGCAGTGAGTCTGGGACATACAATGAGCAGTTCTTC. Residues: CASSESGTYNEQFF. The gene calls are TRBV10-1 and TRBJ2-1; TRBD1 is a possible D gene (6 bases). CDR1 and CDR2 from the germline V gene are WNHNN and SYGVQD (reference sequence). CDR3 length: 14 residues. With 0 bases removed from V and 4 bases from J, the gap between germline ends came to 7 bases.

The CDR3 spells CASSPPPTGDSYGYTF. DNA for the CDR3: TGTGCCAGCAGCCCACCGCCCACAGGGGACAGCTATGGCTACACCTTC. The gene calls are TRBV5-4 and TRBJ1-2; 7 bases are a match to TRBD1. Trimming took 4 bases from V and 4 from J; bases not matched to a gene: 13. The CDR3 has 16 residues. Germline-derived CDR1 and CDR2 are SGHNT and YYREEE (reference sequence).

This chain connects TRBV10-3 to TRBJ1-2, with D perhaps TRBD1 (5 bases). Looked up from germline, CDR1 is ENHRY and CDR2 is SYGVKD. The CDR3 loop spans 12 amino acids. Trimming stripped 5 bases from V and 8 bases from J, with 12 bases between. DNA for the CDR3: TGTGCCATCAGTCGTGGGGGGGTCGGCTACACCTTC. It translates to CAISRGGVGYTF.

The V gene is TRBV5-1, the J gene TRBJ2-2, with 13 bases lining up with TRBD2. The CDR3 has 18 amino acids. Per germline, CDR1 SGHRS and CDR2 YFSETQ. The ends lost 5 bases at V and 2 bases at J; junction bases unmatched: 9. CDR3 sequence reads: CASSPRLAGGTNTGELFF. The CDR3 bases are TGCGCCAGCAGTCCGAGACTAGCGGGGGGAACAAACACCGGGGAGCTGTTTTTT. Filled out from reference TRBV5-1 and TRBJ2-2, the complete variable domain reads KAGVTQTPRYLIKTRGQQVTLSCSPISGHRSVSWYQQTPGQGLQFLFEYFSETQRNKGNFPGRFSGRQFSNSRSEMNVSTLELGDSALYLCASSPRLAGGTNTGELFFGEGSRLTVL.

The V call is TRBV6-4, the J call TRBJ2-5; D uncertain. Matching the DNA end better, TRBJ2-7 makes the J call doubtful. This CDR3 is built from 14 residues. CDR1 MRHNA and CDR2 SNTAGT come from the germline V gene. DNA of the CDR3: TGTGCCAGCAGTAGAGTGGACGGTGGGTACGAGCAGTACTTC. It translates to CASSRVDGGYEQYF.

A single count supports this clone. Additional DNA sequences in this sample encode the identical CDR3. CDR3 DNA sequence: TGTGCCAGCAGTGAAATGAGCGGGGGGAACAATGAGCAGTTCTTC. This sequence encodes CASSEMSGGNNEQFF. This chain connects TRBV2 to TRBJ2-1; TRBD2 matches at 9 bases. V was clipped by 2 bases and J by 5 bases; unmatched bases: 4. CDR1 and CDR2 from the germline V gene are SNHLY and FYNNEI. The CDR3 runs to 15 residues.

This sequence joins TRBV6-5 and TRBJ2-4, with D unclear. The length of the CDR3 is 16 residues. Deletions cut 0 bases from V and 0 bases from J, with 9 bases between. CDR1 and CDR2 from the germline V gene are MNHEY and SVGAGI. CDR3 nucleotide sequence: TGTGCCAGCAGTTACTCGATATCGGTAGCCAAAAACATTCAGTACTTC. Translating it yields CASSYSISVAKNIQYF.

This sequence joins TRBV4-1 and TRBJ1-4; 8 bases match TRBD1. The CDR3 is made up of 15 amino acids. Per germline, CDR1 MGHRA and CDR2 YSYEKL. Trimming cost V 2 bases and J 6 bases; bases outside gene matches: 5. The chain's CDR3 is CASSQSGGPDEKLFF. CDR3 bases: TGCGCCAGCAGCCAATCAGGGGGCCCTGATGAAAAACTGTTTTTT.

The rearrangement uses TRBV27 and TRBJ2-5, with 7 bases aligning to TRBD2. The V segment lost 3 bases and the J segment 3 bases; nucleotides outside the gene matches: 10. The length of the CDR3 is 16 residues. The V gene's germline CDR1 is MNHEY and CDR2 SMNVEV (reference sequence). CDR3 coding DNA: TGTGCCAGCAGTTTGCTACCCAGCGGGGTTGAAGAGACCCAGTACTTC. Amino acids: CASSLLPSGVEETQYF.

This chain connects TRBV28 to TRBJ1-2, with D unclear. The CDR3 spans 14 residues. CDR1 is MDHEN, CDR2 SYDVKM, per germline. Trimming pared 10 bases from V and 0 bases from J, leaving 15 bases between. CDR3 DNA sequence: TGTGCCACCGAACGCCCGGGAGCTAACTATGGCTACACCTTC. This codes for CATERPGANYGYTF.

CDR3: CAVTRKPGQSSYEQYF. The CDR3 DNA is TGTGCCGTCACCAGGAAACCGGGACAGAGCTCCTACGAGCAGTACTTC. The chain combines TRBV10-3 with TRBJ2-7, with 7 bases fitting TRBD1. Germline-derived CDR1 and CDR2 are ENHRY and SYGVKD. The V and J ends lost 11 bases and 0 bases, in that order; junction bases with no gene match: 16. This CDR3 is built from 16 residues.

The chain links TRBV4-3 to TRBJ2-7; possible D gene TRBD2, 5 bases. Germline assignment: CDR1 LGHNA and CDR2 YSLEER. Trimming stripped 0 bases from V and 0 bases from J, with 9 bases between. The CDR3 has 15 amino acids. CDR3 sequence: CASSQEVTSSYEQYF. In nucleotides, the CDR3 is TGCGCCAGCAGCCAAGAGGTCACTAGCTCCTACGAGCAGTACTTC.

The V call is TRBV28, the J call TRBJ1-6, with D unresolved. The V gene lost 5 bases and the J gene lost 10 bases, with 15 bases spanning the gap. Germline CDR1 is MDHEN and CDR2 is SYDVKM. The CDR3 has 14 amino acids. The CDR3 is CASSTNAIRSPLHF. In DNA, the CDR3 is TGTGCCAGCAGTACAAATGCAATTAGGTCACCCCTCCACTTT.